This T cell receptor (beta chain) was recorded in a study of response to subunit inactivated influenza vaccine (dated 2018 in TCRdb). Regarding the study in general: The study used deep quantitative T cell receptor repertoire profiling to track responses to a trivalent subunit inactivated influenza vaccine.

The library was prepared using RT-PCR. The sequencer was an Illumina HiSeq 2500. In TCRdb, the public reads were trimmed at Q25 with fastp and aligned with MiXCR, with productive beta chains retained. CDR3 protein sequences are deduplicated, and each keeps its most common genes and DNA. The sample table records under 800,000 distinct CDR3 sequences; approximately 15% of these occur just once. The leading ten clones occupy 5.5% to 8% of the sample. On this clonotype: Its antigen is still unknown. No much larger clone is present one base from it, and per-base qualities are unavailable.

Here is what the overall study found, with its caveats: The authors suggested that each seasonal influenza vaccination may recruit only a limited number of new T cells.

Germline trimming amounts to 6 bases on V and 3 bases on J, with 8 as the count of junction bases outside the gene matches. The CDR3 spans 15 residues, from the cysteine through the phenylalanine. Only the CDR3 DNA is retained, 45 bases long and in frame from the first base. From a lookup of the germline V gene, CDR1 and CDR2 are ENHRY and SYGVKD. Sequenced material: PBMCs from blood, taken roughly 2 weeks before vaccination. This chain is built from TRBV10-3 and TRBJ2-3, with 8 bases aligning to TRBD1. This clonotype originated in a man in his forties or fifties who received an inactivated influenza vaccine. Donor details come from another sample of the same person, matched by shared clones. The encoded CDR3 is CAIRGTGGGTDTQYF. The nucleotides read TGTGCCATCAGGGGGACAGGAGGAGGGACAGATACGCAGTATTTT.